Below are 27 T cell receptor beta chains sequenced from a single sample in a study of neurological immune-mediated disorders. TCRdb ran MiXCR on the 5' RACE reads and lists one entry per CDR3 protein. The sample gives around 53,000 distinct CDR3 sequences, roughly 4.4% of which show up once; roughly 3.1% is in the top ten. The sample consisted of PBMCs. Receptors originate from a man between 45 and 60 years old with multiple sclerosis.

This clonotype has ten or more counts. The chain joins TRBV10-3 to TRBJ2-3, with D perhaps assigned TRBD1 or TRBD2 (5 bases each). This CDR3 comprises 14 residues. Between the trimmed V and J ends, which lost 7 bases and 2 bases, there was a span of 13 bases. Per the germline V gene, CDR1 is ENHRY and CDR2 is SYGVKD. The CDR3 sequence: CAINPGTPTDTQYF. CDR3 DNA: TGTGCCATCAACCCCGGGACCCCCACAGATACGCAGTATTTT.

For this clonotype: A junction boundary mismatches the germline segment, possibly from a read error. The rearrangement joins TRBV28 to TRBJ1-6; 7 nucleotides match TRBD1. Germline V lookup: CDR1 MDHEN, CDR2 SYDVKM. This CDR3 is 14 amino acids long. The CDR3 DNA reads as TGTGCCAGCAGACTTCAGGGGGGGGGTTCACCCCTCAACTTT. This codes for CASRLQGGGSPLNF.

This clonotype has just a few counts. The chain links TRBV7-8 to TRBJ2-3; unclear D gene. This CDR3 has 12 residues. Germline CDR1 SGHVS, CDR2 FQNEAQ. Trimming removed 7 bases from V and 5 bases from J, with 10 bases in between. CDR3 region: CASTRVGDTQYF. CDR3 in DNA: TGTGCCAGCACCCGAGTAGGAGATACGCAGTATTTT.

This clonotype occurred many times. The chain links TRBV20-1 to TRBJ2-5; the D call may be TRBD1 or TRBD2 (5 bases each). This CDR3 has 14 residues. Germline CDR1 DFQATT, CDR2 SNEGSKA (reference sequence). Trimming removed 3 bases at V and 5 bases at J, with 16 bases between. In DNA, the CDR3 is TGCAGTGCTAGCTCGGGGCGCCGTTGGGAGACCCAGTACTTC. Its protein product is CSASSGRRWETQYF.

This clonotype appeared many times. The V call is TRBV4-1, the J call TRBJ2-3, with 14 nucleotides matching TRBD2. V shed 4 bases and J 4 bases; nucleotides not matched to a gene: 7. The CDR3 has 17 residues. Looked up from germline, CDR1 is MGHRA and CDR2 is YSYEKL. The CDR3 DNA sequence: TGCGCCAGCAGCCTGACCAGGACTAGCGGGAGGTCAGATACGCAGTATTTT. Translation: CASSLTRTSGRSDTQYF.

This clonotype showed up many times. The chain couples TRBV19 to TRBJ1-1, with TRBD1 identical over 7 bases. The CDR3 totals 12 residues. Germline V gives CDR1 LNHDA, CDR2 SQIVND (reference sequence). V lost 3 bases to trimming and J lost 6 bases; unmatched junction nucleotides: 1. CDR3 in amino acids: CASSMGTAEAFF. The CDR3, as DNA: TGTGCCAGTAGTATGGGGACAGCTGAAGCTTTCTTT.

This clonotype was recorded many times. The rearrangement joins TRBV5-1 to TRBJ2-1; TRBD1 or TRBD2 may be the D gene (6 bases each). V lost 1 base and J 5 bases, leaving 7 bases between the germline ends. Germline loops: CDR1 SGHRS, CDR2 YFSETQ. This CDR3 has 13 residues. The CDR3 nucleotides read TGCGCCAGCAGCTTGAGGGGGGACAATGAGCAGTTCTTC. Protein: CASSLRGDNEQFF. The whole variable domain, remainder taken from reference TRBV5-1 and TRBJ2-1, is KAGVTQTPRYLIKTRGQQVTLSCSPISGHRSVSWYQQTPGQGLQFLFEYFSETQRNKGNFPGRFSGRQFSNSRSEMNVSTLELGDSALYLCASSLRGDNEQFFGPGTRLTVL.

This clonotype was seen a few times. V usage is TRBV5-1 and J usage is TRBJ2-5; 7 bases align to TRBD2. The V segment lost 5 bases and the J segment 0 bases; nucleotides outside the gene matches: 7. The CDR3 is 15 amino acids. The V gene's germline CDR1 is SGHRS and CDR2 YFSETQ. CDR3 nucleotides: TGCGCCAGCAGTTTTGGGCGGGGGAACCAAGAGACCCAGTACTTC. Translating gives CASSFGRGNQETQYF.

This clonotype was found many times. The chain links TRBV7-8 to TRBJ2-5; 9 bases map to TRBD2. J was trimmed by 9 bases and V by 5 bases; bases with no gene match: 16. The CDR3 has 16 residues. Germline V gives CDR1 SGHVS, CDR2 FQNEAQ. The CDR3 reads CASSARASGTERPQYF. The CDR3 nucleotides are TGTGCCAGCAGCGCGCGGGCTAGCGGGACGGAGCGGCCCCAGTACTTC.

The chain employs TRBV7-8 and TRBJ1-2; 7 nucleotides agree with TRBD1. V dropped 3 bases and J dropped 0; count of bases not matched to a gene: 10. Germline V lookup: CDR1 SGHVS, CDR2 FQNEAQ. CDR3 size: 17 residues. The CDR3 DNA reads TGTGCCAGCAGCTTTAATAGGGGACAGCCAACTAACTATGGCTACACCTTC. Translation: CASSFNRGQPTNYGYTF.

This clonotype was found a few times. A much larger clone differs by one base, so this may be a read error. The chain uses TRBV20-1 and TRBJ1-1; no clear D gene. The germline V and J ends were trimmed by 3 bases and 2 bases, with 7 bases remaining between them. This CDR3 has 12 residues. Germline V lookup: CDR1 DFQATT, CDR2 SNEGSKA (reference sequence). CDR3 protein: CSASETNTEAFF. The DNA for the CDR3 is TGCAGTGCTAGTGAAACCAACACTGAAGCTTTCTTT.

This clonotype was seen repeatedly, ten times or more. CDR3 sequence (DNA): TGTGCCAGCAGCCGGTTAGCGGGGGGGCGTACTGAAGCTTTCTTT. It encodes CASSRLAGGRTEAFF. The chain recombines TRBV14 with TRBJ1-1, with D maybe TRBD1 (6 bases). The germline V and J ends were trimmed by 4 bases and 5 bases, with 17 bases remaining between them. The CDR3 has 15 residues. The V gene's germline CDR1 is SGHDN and CDR2 FVKESK.

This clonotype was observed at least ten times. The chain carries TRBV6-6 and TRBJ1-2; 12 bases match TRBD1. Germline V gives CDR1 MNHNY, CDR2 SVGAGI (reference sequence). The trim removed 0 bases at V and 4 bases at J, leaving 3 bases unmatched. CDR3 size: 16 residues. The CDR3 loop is CASSYSGTGGIYGYTF. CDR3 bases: TGTGCCAGCAGTTACTCGGGGACAGGGGGCATCTATGGCTACACCTTC.

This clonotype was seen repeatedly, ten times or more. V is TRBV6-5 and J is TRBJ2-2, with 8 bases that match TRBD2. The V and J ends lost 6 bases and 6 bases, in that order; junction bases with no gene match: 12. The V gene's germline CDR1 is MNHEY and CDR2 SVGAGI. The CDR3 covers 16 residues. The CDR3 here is CASSPGTSFRAGELFF. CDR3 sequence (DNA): TGTGCCAGCAGCCCCGGGACTAGTTTTCGCGCCGGGGAGCTGTTTTTT.

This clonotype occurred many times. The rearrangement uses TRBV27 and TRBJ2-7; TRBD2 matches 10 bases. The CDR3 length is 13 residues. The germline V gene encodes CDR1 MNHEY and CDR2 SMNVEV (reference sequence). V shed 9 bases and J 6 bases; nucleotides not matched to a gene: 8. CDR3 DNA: TGTGCCAGTAAGCTAGCGGGAGAGTCCGAGCAGTACTTC. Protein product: CASKLAGESEQYF.

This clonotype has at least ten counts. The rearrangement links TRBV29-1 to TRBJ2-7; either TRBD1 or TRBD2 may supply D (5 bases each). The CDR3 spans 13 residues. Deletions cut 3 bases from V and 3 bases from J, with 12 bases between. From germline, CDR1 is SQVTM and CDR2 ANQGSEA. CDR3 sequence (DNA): TGCAGCGTTGAGGTTGGGGGATTCTACGAGCAGTACTTC. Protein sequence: CSVEVGGFYEQYF.

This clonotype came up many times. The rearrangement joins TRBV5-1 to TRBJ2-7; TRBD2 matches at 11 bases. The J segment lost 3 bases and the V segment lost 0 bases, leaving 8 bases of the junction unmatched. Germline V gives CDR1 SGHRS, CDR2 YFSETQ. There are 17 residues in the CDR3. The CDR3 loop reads CASSLGSGTSGLYEQYF. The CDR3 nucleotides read TGCGCCAGCAGCTTGGGGTCCGGGACTAGCGGCCTCTACGAGCAGTACTTC.

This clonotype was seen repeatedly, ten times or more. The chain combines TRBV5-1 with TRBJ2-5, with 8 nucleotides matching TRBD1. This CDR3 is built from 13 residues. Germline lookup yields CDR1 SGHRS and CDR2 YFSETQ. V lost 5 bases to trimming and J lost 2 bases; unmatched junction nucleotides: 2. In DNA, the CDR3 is TGCGCCAGCAGTAGACAGGGGCAAGAGACCCAGTACTTC. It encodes CASSRQGQETQYF.

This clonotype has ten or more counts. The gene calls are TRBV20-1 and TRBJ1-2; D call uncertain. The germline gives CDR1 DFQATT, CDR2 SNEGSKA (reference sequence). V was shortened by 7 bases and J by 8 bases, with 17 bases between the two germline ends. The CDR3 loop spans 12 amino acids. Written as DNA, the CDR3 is TGCAGTGAGGCCCCGCCAGGCGAGGGCTACACCTTC. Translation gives CSEAPPGEGYTF.

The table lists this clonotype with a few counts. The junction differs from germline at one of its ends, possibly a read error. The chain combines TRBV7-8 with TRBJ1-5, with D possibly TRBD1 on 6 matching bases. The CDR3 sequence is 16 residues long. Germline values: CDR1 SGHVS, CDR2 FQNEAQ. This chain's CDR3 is CASSPSGGGAAQPQNF. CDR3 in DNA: TGTGCCAGCAGCCCAAGTGGCGGGGGGGCAGCTCAGCCCCAGAATTTT.

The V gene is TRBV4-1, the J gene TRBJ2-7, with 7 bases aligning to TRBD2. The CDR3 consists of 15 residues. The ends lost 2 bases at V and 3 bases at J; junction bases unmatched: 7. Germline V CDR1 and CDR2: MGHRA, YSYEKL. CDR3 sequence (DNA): TGCGCCAGCAGCCAAAGGATGGCGGGAGACTACGAGCAGTACTTC. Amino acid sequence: CASSQRMAGDYEQYF.

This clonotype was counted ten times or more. This chain's CDR3 is CSAGGGGSTDTQYF. Written as DNA, the CDR3 is TGCAGTGCTGGGGGAGGGGGAAGCACAGATACGCAGTATTTT. V and J are TRBV20-1 and TRBJ2-3, with a weak D call TRBD2 (7 bases). The germline V and J ends were trimmed by 5 bases and 0 bases, with 12 bases remaining between them. CDR1 and CDR2 from the germline V gene are DFQATT and SNEGSKA (reference sequence). There are 14 residues in the CDR3.

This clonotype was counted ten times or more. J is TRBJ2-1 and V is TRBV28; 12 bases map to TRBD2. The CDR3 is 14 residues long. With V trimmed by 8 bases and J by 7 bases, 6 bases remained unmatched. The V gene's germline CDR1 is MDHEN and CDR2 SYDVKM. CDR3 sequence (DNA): TGTGCCAGCTATGCGACTAGCGGGAGTAATGAGCAGTTCTTC. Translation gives CASYATSGSNEQFF.

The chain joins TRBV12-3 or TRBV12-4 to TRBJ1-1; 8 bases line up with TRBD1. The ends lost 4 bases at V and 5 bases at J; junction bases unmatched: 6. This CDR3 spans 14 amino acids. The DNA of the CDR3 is TGTGCCAGCAGTTCTGCAGGGGGCTTGACTGAAGCTTTCTTT. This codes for CASSSAGGLTEAFF.

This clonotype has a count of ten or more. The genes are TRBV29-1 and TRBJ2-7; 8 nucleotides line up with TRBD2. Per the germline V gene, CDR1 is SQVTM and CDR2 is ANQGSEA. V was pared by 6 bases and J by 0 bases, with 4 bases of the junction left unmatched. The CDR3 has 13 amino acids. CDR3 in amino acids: CSVYGTSSYEQYF. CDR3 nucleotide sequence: TGCAGCGTATACGGGACTAGCTCCTACGAGCAGTACTTC.

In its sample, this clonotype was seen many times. CDR3 sequence (DNA): TGTGCCAGCAGTCGGGGGGATGTGAGCACAGATACGCAGTATTTT. It yields the protein CASSRGDVSTDTQYF. V and J are TRBV27 and TRBJ2-3, with 7 bases fitting TRBD2. The CDR3 sequence is 15 residues long. With V trimmed by 5 bases and J by 0 bases, 5 bases remained unmatched. CDR1 is MNHEY, CDR2 SMNVEV, per germline (reference sequence).

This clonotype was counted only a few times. The CDR3, as DNA: TGCAGCGTTGAGGGGCGGAGTATGAACAATGAGCAGTTCTTC. Protein sequence: CSVEGRSMNNEQFF. The chain has TRBV29-1 and TRBJ2-1, with D maybe TRBD1 (5 bases). Per the germline V gene, CDR1 is SQVTM and CDR2 is ANQGSEA. V lost 3 bases and J 5 bases, leaving 14 bases between the germline ends. The CDR3 is made up of 14 amino acids.